Below, 17 T cell receptor beta chains from the same sample are listed, as sequenced in a study of cytotoxic CD8 clonotypes in ibrutinib-treated CLL. The repertoire was sequenced with immunoSEQ multiplex PCR; TCRdb's copy has only in-frame clones and lacks some. The sample has over 40,000 clones, 70% to 90% seen once; the top ten hold approximately 20%. The source was PBMCs, collected after 24 months of ibrutinib treatment. These receptor sequences come from a human donor with chronic lymphocytic leukemia.

This chain links TRBV5-1 with TRBJ1-1, with TRBD1 identical over 8 bases. Trimming at V came to 4 bases and at J to 11 bases, leaving 7 bases not matched to a gene. This CDR3 contains 12 residues. The germline V gene has CDR1 SGHRS and CDR2 YFSETQ. The CDR3 region is CASSEGQGEAFF. DNA for the CDR3: TGCGCCAGCAGCGAAGGACAGGGCGAGGCTTTCTTT.

V is TRBV28 and J is TRBJ1-5; D is uncertain. Trimming pared 3 bases from V and 6 bases from J, leaving 15 bases between. The CDR3 loop spans 15 amino acids. Germline CDR1 is MDHEN and CDR2 is SYDVKM. CDR3 sequence (DNA): TGTGCCAGCAGTTTCCCGGGTCTTGCTCCTCAGCCCCAGCATTTT. Translated: CASSFPGLAPQPQHF.

V gene TRBV30 combines with J gene TRBJ2-2; no clear D. CDR1 is GTSNPN and CDR2 is SVGIG in the germline V gene (reference sequence). There are 13 residues in the CDR3. Trimming took off 2 bases at V and 0 bases at J, with 4 bases between the two ends. CDR3: CAWSPPNTGELFF. The DNA for the CDR3 is TGTGCCTGGAGTCCCCCGAACACCGGGGAGCTGTTTTTT.

V usage is TRBV16 and J usage is TRBJ1-5; D is ambiguous. Germline V gene data show CDR1 as KGHSY and CDR2 as FQNENV. V shed 7 bases and J shed 4 bases, with 11 bases lying between them. The CDR3 has 13 amino acids. The chain's CDR3 is CASTLIRNQPQHF. The DNA of the CDR3 is TGTGCCAGCACCCTAATACGAAATCAGCCCCAGCATTTT.

The CDR3 is CASSLEVGQLFF. The CDR3 DNA reads TGTGCCAGCAGCTTAGAGGTCGGGCAACTGTTTTTT. The chain combines TRBV11-2 with TRBJ1-4; D remains unclear. Trimming cost V 0 bases and J 12 bases, with 8 bases left between them. This CDR3 spans 12 amino acids. Germline loops: CDR1 SGHAT, CDR2 FQNNGV.

V gene TRBV19 combines with J gene TRBJ2-7; D possibly matches TRBD1 or TRBD2 (6 bases each). Trimming removed 1 base from V and 7 bases from J, with 14 bases in between. Germline loops: CDR1 LNHDA, CDR2 SQIVND (reference sequence). This CDR3 is built from 14 residues. CDR3 amino acids: CASSIVPGAGEQYF. The DNA of the CDR3 is TGTGCCAGTAGTATAGTCCCAGGGGCGGGAGAGCAGTACTTC.

The V and J genes are TRBV11-3 and TRBJ2-3; 10 bases are a match to TRBD2. The J segment lost 4 bases and the V segment lost 4 bases, leaving 8 bases of the junction unmatched. CDR1 is SGHNT and CDR2 is YENEEA in the germline V gene. The CDR3 sequence is 16 residues long. CDR3 in amino acids: CASSSGTSEEPDTQYF. DNA for the CDR3: TGTGCCAGCAGCTCCGGGACTAGCGAAGAACCAGATACGCAGTATTTT.

The chain couples TRBV6-1 to TRBJ1-1; D is ambiguous. Germline V lookup: CDR1 MNHNS, CDR2 SASEGT. This CDR3 has 14 residues. Trimming took 2 bases from V and 10 from J, leaving 17 bases between them. DNA for the CDR3: TGTGCCAGCAGTGAAAGCCCGGGAGCCAGAGCAGCTTTCTTT. Its translation: CASSESPGARAAFF.

This chain joins TRBV6-5 and TRBJ1-1; D is unresolved. V lost 3 bases, J lost 5 bases, and 7 bases lay in between. Germline lookup yields CDR1 MNHEY and CDR2 SVGAGI. This CDR3 contains 12 residues. The DNA for the CDR3 is TGTGCCAGCAGTTATAGTGTTACTGAAGCTTTCTTT. It encodes CASSYSVTEAFF.

V and J are TRBV30 and TRBJ2-6, with D tentatively TRBD1 (5 bases). Germline V gene sequence: CDR1 GTSNPN, CDR2 SVGIG (reference sequence). V dropped 5 bases and J dropped 3 bases, with 8 bases sitting between them. This CDR3 is 13 amino acids long. CDR3 coding DNA: TGTGCCTGGCAGGGTATTGGGGCCAACGTCCTGACTTTC. Encoded protein: CAWQGIGANVLTF.

This chain links TRBV7-9 with TRBJ2-7, with D hard to call. Between the trimmed V and J ends, which lost 5 bases and 0 bases, there was a span of 5 bases. The CDR3 totals 12 residues. Germline V gives CDR1 SEHNR, CDR2 FQNEAQ (reference sequence). Written as DNA, the CDR3 is TGTGCCAGCAGCCAGAGCTCCTACGAGCAGTACTTC. Amino acid sequence: CASSQSSYEQYF.

The rearrangement uses TRBV9 and TRBJ2-3; D perhaps matches TRBD2 (6 bases). The CDR3 runs 15 residues. In germline, CDR1 is SGDLS, CDR2 YYNGEE. Trimming pared 2 bases from V and 2 bases from J, leaving 12 bases between. CDR3 in DNA: TGTGCCAGCAGCGTTGCCGGGACTTCCACAGATACGCAGTATTTT. Its translation is CASSVAGTSTDTQYF. The complete variable domain, with remaining parts taken from reference TRBV9 and TRBJ2-3, reads DSGVTQTPKHLITATGQRVTLRCSPRSGDLSVYWYQQSLDQGLQFLIQYYNGEERAKGNILERFSAQQFPDLHSELNLSSLELGDSALYFCASSVAGTSTDTQYFGPGTRLTVL.

The genes are TRBV6-6 and TRBJ1-5; the D is unclear. This CDR3 contains 14 residues. The ends were cut back, 0 bases at V and 15 bases at J, with 18 bases in the middle. Germline lookup yields CDR1 MNHNY and CDR2 SVGAGI (reference sequence). The CDR3 protein is CASSYSSEGSARHF. CDR3 nucleotide sequence: TGTGCCAGCAGTTACTCGTCCGAAGGGTCCGCCCGGCATTTT.

The chain has TRBV19 and TRBJ1-2, with 8 bases aligning to TRBD1. This CDR3 spans 15 amino acids. Trimming removed 7 bases from V and 3 bases from J; junction bases left unmatched: 10. In germline, CDR1 is LNHDA, CDR2 SQIVND (reference sequence). The CDR3 here is CASTPGQGEYYGYTF. The CDR3 nucleotides read TGTGCCAGTACACCCGGACAGGGTGAGTACTATGGCTACACCTTC.

In nucleotides, the CDR3 is TGTGCCAGCATGATCAGGGGGCTCTCCTACGAGCAGTACTTC. Translated: CASMIRGLSYEQYF. This chain connects TRBV13 to TRBJ2-7; 8 bases are a match to TRBD1. CDR3 size: 14 residues. Germline-derived CDR1 and CDR2 are PRHDT and FYEKMQ (reference sequence). V lost 7 bases to trimming and J lost 0 bases; unmatched junction nucleotides: 5.

This clone was found once. The chain combines TRBV5-5 with TRBJ1-2; D is perhaps TRBD1 (6 bases). The V and J ends lost 4 bases and 1 base respectively, with 17 bases between them. Germline values: CDR1 SGHKS, CDR2 YYEKEE (reference sequence). The CDR3 spans 16 residues. CDR3 sequence (DNA): TGTGCCAGCAGCCCAAGCGGGGGGGCGCTTAACTATGGCTACACCTTC. This gives the protein CASSPSGGALNYGYTF.

The rearrangement uses TRBV6-1 and TRBJ2-3; TRBD2 is a possible D gene (6 bases). The CDR3 length is 13 residues. V was cut by 10 bases and J by 4 bases, with 15 bases left in between. Germline assignment: CDR1 MNHNS and CDR2 SASEGT. CDR3 amino acids: CATGITGADTQYF. Written as DNA, the CDR3 is TGTGCCACCGGTATCACGGGAGCAGATACGCAGTATTTT.